The rows below give T cell receptor beta chains drawn from one sample of a study of blood T cell repertoires in COVID-19. Data came from immunoSEQ multiplex PCR; TCRdb stores just in-frame clones and leaves some out. The repertoire holds some 400,000 clones, with roughly 86% as singletons. Sequencing was carried out using peripheral blood. These receptor sequences come from a woman aged 55-70 years with COVID-19, enrolled during active disease. The CDR3 runs from the conserved cysteine through the conserved F or W. D genes are given only for firm matches. Clone sizes are given selectively: once, few, many, or a class where the clone is expanded.

abundance | j_gene | v_gene | d_gene | CDR3nt | CDR3aa
NA | TRBJ1-4 | TRBV5-1 | NA | TGCGCCAGCAGCTACACAGGGTCGGATGAAAAACTGTTTTTT | CASSYTGSDEKLFF
NA | TRBJ1-3 | TRBV3-1/TRBV3-2 | NA | TGTGCCAGCAGCCAACGGGGGTCCGGAAACACCATATATTTT | CASSQRGSGNTIYF
NA | TRBJ2-7 | TRBV7-2 | NA | TGTGCCAGCAGCCCACAACACCGTCCGATCTACGAGCAGTACTTC | CASSPQHRPIYEQYF
NA | TRBJ2-5 | TRBV21-1 | NA | TGTGCCAGCAGCCACCCCGGGACTAGCGGGGTGTTCCAAGAGACCCAGTACTTC | CASSHPGTSGVFQETQYF
NA | TRBJ1-1 | TRBV5-4 | NA | TGTGCCAGCAGCCCTCCGGGGATCTTTGTCACTGAAGCTTTCTTT | CASSPPGIFVTEAFF
NA | TRBJ2-7 | TRBV19 | NA | TGTGCCAGTAGTATGGCAGGGGTCCACTACGAGCAGTACTTC | CASSMAGVHYEQYF
NA | TRBJ1-1 | TRBV6-1 | TRBD1 | TGTGCCAGCAGTGAGAGACAGGGGCCCAACTGGAACACTGAAGCTTTCTTT | CASSERQGPNWNTEAFF
NA | TRBJ2-5 | TRBV5-1 | TRBD2 | TGCGCCAGCAGCTTATTTCTTAGCGGGCGTCAAGAGACCCAGTACTTC | CASSLFLSGRQETQYF
NA | TRBJ2-7 | TRBV7-6 | TRBD2 | TGTGCCAGCAGCTTAGGACCTAGCGGGGGAACCTACGAGCAGTACTTC | CASSLGPSGGTYEQYF
NA | TRBJ2-7 | TRBV7-9 | TRBD1 | TGTGCCAGCAGGCCGGGGACAGGCTACGAGCAGTACTTC | CASRPGTGYEQYF
once | TRBJ2-7 | TRBV6-2/TRBV6-3 | NA | TGTGCCAGCAGCCGCAGTGAATACTACGAGCAGTACTTC | CASSRSEYYEQYF
NA | TRBJ1-6 | TRBV7-2 | NA | TGTGCCAGCAGCTTAGGACAGCTTAATTCACCCCTCCACTTT | CASSLGQLNSPLHF
NA | TRBJ1-2 | TRBV2 | NA | TGTGCCAGCAGTGAAGTGGCAGGTCGGACACGGGATGGCTACACCTTC | CASSEVAGRTRDGYTF
NA | TRBJ2-1 | TRBV5-1 | TRBD2 | TGCGCCAGCAGCCCTACTAGCGGGGGCTCTAGCTCCTACAATGAGCAGTTCTTC | CASSPTSGGSSSYNEQFF
NA | TRBJ2-3 | TRBV5-1 | NA | TGCGCCAGCAGGGCAGGGAGCACAGATACGCAGTATTTT | CASRAGSTDTQYF
NA | TRBJ1-5 | TRBV19 | NA | TGTGCCAGTAGTATCGGACAGATTTACAATCAGCCCCAGCATTTT | CASSIGQIYNQPQHF
NA | TRBJ2-3 | TRBV5-1 | TRBD2 | TGCGCCAGCTTTCATACGACTAGCGGTTCGGCAGATACGCAGTATTTT | CASFHTTSGSADTQYF